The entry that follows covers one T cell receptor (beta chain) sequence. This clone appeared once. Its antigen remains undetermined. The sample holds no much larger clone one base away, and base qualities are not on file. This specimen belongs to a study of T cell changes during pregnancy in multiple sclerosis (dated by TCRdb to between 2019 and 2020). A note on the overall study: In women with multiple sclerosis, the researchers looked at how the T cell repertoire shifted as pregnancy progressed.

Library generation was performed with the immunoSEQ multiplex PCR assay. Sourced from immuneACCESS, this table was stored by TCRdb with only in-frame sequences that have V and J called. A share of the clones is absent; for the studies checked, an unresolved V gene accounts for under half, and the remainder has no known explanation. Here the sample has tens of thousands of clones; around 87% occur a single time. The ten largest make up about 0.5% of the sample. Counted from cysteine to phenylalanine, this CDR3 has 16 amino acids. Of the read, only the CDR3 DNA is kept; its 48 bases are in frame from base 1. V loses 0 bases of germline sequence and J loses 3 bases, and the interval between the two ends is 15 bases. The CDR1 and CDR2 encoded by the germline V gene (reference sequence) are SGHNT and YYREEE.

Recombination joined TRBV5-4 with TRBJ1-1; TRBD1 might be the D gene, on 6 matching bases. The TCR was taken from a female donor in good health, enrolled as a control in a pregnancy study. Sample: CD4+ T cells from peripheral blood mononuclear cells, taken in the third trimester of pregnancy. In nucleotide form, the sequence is TGTGCCAGCAGCTTGGATGGACAGTTGGGGGACACTGAAGCTTTCTTT. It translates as CASSLDGQLGDTEAFF.